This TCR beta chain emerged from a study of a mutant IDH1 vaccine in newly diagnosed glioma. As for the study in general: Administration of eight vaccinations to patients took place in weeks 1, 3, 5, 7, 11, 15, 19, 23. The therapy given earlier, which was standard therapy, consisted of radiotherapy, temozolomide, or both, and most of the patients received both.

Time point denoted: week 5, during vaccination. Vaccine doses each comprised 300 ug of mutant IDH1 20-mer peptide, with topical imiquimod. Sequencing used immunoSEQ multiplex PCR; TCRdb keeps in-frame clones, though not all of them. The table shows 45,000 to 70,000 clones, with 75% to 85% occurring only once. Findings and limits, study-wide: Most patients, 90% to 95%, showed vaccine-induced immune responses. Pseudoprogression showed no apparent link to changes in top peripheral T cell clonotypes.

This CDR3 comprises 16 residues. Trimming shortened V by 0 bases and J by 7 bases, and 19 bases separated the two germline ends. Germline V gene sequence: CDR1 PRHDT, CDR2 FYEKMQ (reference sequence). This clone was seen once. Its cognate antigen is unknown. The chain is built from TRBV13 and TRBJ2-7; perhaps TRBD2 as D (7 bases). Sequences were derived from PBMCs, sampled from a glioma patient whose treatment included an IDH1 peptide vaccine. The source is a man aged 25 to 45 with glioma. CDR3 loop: CASSLGLRGALREQYF. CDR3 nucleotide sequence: TGTGCCAGCAGCTTAGGACTCCGGGGGGCTCTCCGGGAGCAGTACTTC.